A selection of T cell receptor beta chains follows, all from one sample in a study of cytomegalovirus exposure and HLA in healthy donors. This table comes from immunoSEQ multiplex PCR, and its TCRdb copy is limited to in-frame clones, with some not included. The sample holds about 190,000 clones, around 67% seen once. Material: PBMCs. The receptors derive from a woman younger than 45 in good health and CMV-seropositive. CDR3s leave out the opening cysteine and the closing phenylalanine or tryptophan.

v_gene,len,CDR3aa
TRBV28,13,ASSLQGGRNQPQH
TRBV2,12,ASGGTSITGELF
TRBV11-2,11,ASSGTGTGELF
TRBV6-1,12,ASSHEGGTDTQY
TRBV5-5,11,ASSLAIYTEAF
TRBV2,14,ASSEEREGSYNEQF
TRBV7-9,13,ASSLHGQTQETQY
TRBV6-6,12,ASSYADRAHGYT
TRBV28,13,ASNQNTGVGKTQY
TRBV5-1,13,ASSLRQGGDTEAF
TRBV6-6,13,ASSLRQGGGETQY
TRBV29-1,9,SGTGNTEAF
TRBV28,12,ASSLREGAGELF
TRBV5-1,14,ASSLEREGGANVLT
TRBV7-6,14,ASSLMVAGASYEQY
TRBV10-3,12,ATGLGGSSYEQY
TRBV7-6,14,ASSLGEASGRREQF
TRBV5-1,10,ASSSLANEQF
TRBV6-5,12,ASSEGENTGELF
TRBV15,11,ATTPSRLREQY
TRBV29-1,12,SVVDPTVNYGYT
TRBV7-9,12,ASSLSTGHYEQY
TRBV5-1,11,ASSLGGTDTQY
TRBV19,14,ASSIPGTGGNYGYT
TRBV5-1,13,ASSLRQDQGDEQY
TRBV4-1,15,ASSQDLRDSSYNEQF
TRBV7-9,13,ASSLIGLAKNEQF
TRBV18,12,ASSQREAYNEQF
TRBV6-5,13,ASSYSLAGGYEQY
TRBV7-6,13,ASSLGGGSNSPLH
TRBV14,10,ASSPYIGELF
TRBV28,13,ASSPSGRGTGELF
TRBV5-4,11,ASREGGYNEQF
TRBV6-4,11,ASSAPGTNEQF
TRBV14,10,ASRFSGEEAF
TRBV14,14,ASSRQLAGGYNEQF
TRBV29-1,10,SVSSGSTEAF